The 16 T cell receptor beta chains given below trace back to one sample, sequenced in a study of regulatory T cells in long-lasting Graves disease. As to time point: persistent/refractory GD, antithyroid drugs over 5 years with positive TRAb. The TCR library was made from RNA that had been extracted from PBMCs in TRIzol. Library construction for TCR beta used iRepertoire HTBI primers and Arm-PCR of CDR3 regions. TCRdb independently ran MiXCR on the multiplex PCR reads; one entry per CDR3 protein. Of approximately 360,000 distinct CDR3 sequences listed, 20% to 25% are singletons. The specimen comprised peripheral blood mononuclear cells (PBMCs), sampled when the disease was refractory, from a patient treated with antithyroid drugs. The receptors shown here come from a woman aged 40 to 50 with Graves disease.

This rearrangement joins TRBV9 to TRBJ2-1; D gene unclear. The ends were cut back, 0 bases at V and 0 bases at J, with 7 bases in the middle. Germline V gives CDR1 SGDLS, CDR2 YYNGEE. The CDR3 consists of 15 residues. The CDR3, as DNA: TGTGCCAGCAGCGTAGGGGTCAGCTCCTACAATGAGCAGTTCTTC. Translated: CASSVGVSSYNEQFF. The whole variable domain, remainder taken from reference TRBV9 and TRBJ2-1, is DSGVTQTPKHLITATGQRVTLRCSPRSGDLSVYWYQQSLDQGLQFLIQYYNGEERAKGNILERFSAQQFPDLHSELNLSSLELGDSALYFCASSVGVSSYNEQFFGPGTRLTVL.

This clonotype occurred many times. The chain recombines TRBV28 with TRBJ2-2, with D perhaps matching TRBD1 (5 bases). Germline V gene sequence: CDR1 MDHEN, CDR2 SYDVKM. The germline V and J ends were trimmed by 6 bases and 1 base, with 9 bases remaining between them. This CDR3 contains 14 residues. The DNA for the CDR3 is TGTGCCAGCAGCCCCCAGGGGAACACCGGGGAGCTGTTTTTT. It translates to CASSPQGNTGELFF.

The chain carries TRBV30 and TRBJ2-1; the D call may be TRBD1 or TRBD2 (5 bases each). The CDR3 is made up of 13 amino acids. V shed 3 bases and J shed 4 bases, with 10 bases lying between them. Germline loops: CDR1 GTSNPN, CDR2 SVGIG (reference sequence). The CDR3 here is CAWSGAEYNEQFF. The CDR3 coding sequence is TGTGCCTGGAGCGGGGCGGAGTACAATGAGCAGTTCTTC.

The J gene is TRBJ2-7, the V gene TRBV29-1; 8 bases match TRBD1. Germline-derived CDR1 and CDR2 are SQVTM and ANQGSEA. CDR3 length: 13 residues. V shed 6 bases, J shed 9 bases, and the junction held 13 bases outside the gene matches. As DNA, the CDR3 is TGCAGCGTGGCGACAGGGGCCGGTCCGGGGCAGTACTTC. Translated: CSVATGAGPGQYF.

This clonotype was seen many times. The CDR3 DNA is TGTGCCAGCAGTTTCTGGCCGCTGGGGGATTCACCCCTCCACTTT. Amino acids: CASSFWPLGDSPLHF. The V and J genes are TRBV12-3 or TRBV12-4 and TRBJ1-6, with D tentatively TRBD1 (5 bases). The CDR3 has 15 amino acids. V dropped 3 bases and J dropped 8 bases, with 14 bases sitting between them.

This clonotype has a handful of counts. CDR3 nucleotides: TGTGCCAGCAGCTTGGAGCCGGGGCTCATTCGCGGCTACACCTTC. It translates to CASSLEPGLIRGYTF. J is TRBJ1-2 and V is TRBV5-5; a possible D gene is TRBD1 (5 bases). The CDR3 is 15 amino acids. V lost 0 bases to trimming and J lost 8 bases, with 17 bases between them. Germline values: CDR1 SGHKS, CDR2 YYEKEE (reference sequence).

Concerning this clonotype itself: A much larger clone sits a single nucleotide away, making a read error possible. The J gene is TRBJ2-2, the V gene TRBV6-2 or TRBV6-3; D is undetermined. This CDR3 is 12 amino acids long. CDR1 and CDR2 from the germline V gene are MNHEY and SVGEGT. The CDR3 region has the DNA TGTGCCTGCAGTACCTCCACCGGGGAGCTGTTTTTT. Residues: CACSTSTGELFF.

This clonotype has only a few counts. This sequence joins TRBV3-1 and TRBJ2-5, with 11 bases identical to TRBD1. The CDR3 loop spans 15 amino acids. J lost 0 bases, V lost 5 bases, and 2 bases had no gene match. Germline V gene sequence: CDR1 LGHDT, CDR2 YNNKEL (reference sequence). Here the CDR3 reads CASSRDRGYQETQYF. The CDR3 nucleotides are TGTGCCAGCAGCAGGGACAGGGGGTACCAAGAGACCCAGTACTTC.

The gene calls are TRBV20-1 and TRBJ1-5; 9 bases agree with TRBD1. CDR3 length equals 15 residues. V shed 3 bases, J shed 4 bases, and the junction held 7 bases outside the gene matches. Germline V gene data show CDR1 as DFQATT and CDR2 as SNEGSKA (reference sequence). CDR3 region: CSASLGTGINQPQHF. In DNA form, the CDR3 reads TGCAGTGCTAGTTTAGGGACAGGGATTAATCAGCCCCAGCATTTT.

This clonotype was seen more than once but under ten times. The chain links TRBV7-9 to TRBJ2-2; TRBD1 matches 8 bases. This CDR3 contains 18 residues. V was pared by 5 bases and J by 1 base, with 12 bases of the junction left unmatched. Germline values: CDR1 SEHNR, CDR2 FQNEAQ (reference sequence). The CDR3 here is CASSIGQGSVWNTGELFF. In DNA, the CDR3 is TGTGCCAGCAGCATAGGACAGGGAAGTGTGTGGAACACCGGGGAGCTGTTTTTT.

This clonotype was picked up many times. The rearrangement joins TRBV12-3 or TRBV12-4 to TRBJ2-7; D call uncertain. The germline V and J ends were trimmed by 6 bases and 2 bases, with 11 bases remaining between them. The CDR3 consists of 13 residues. CDR3 sequence (DNA): TGTGCCAGCAGACCTCCGGCAACCTACGAGCAGTACTTC. Amino acid sequence: CASRPPATYEQYF.

This clonotype was counted at least ten times. The gene calls are TRBV28 and TRBJ2-3; 9 positions match TRBD2. Germline V gene lookup returns CDR1 MDHEN and CDR2 SYDVKM. This CDR3 comprises 15 residues. V lost 7 bases to trimming and J lost 3 bases; unmatched junction nucleotides: 8. The CDR3 DNA follows: TGTGCCAGCAAGGTCGCGGGAGGGCCGACAGATACGCAGTATTTT. Amino acids: CASKVAGGPTDTQYF. The whole variable domain, remainder taken from reference TRBV28 and TRBJ2-3, is DVKVTQSSRYLVKRTGEKVFLECVQDMDHENMFWYRQDPGLGLRLIYFSYDVKMKEKGDIPEGYSVSREKKERFSLILESASTNQTSMYLCASKVAGGPTDTQYFGPGTRLTVL.

The rearrangement uses TRBV24-1 and TRBJ2-2; D possibly corresponds to TRBD1 (6 bases). Germline V gene sequence: CDR1 KGHDR, CDR2 SFDVKD. The germline V and J ends were trimmed by 4 bases and 5 bases, with 13 bases remaining between them. The CDR3 contains 15 residues. CDR3 amino acids: CATSDRQVGTGELFF. The CDR3 region has the DNA TGTGCCACCAGTGACAGACAGGTTGGAACCGGGGAGCTGTTTTTT.

The chain carries TRBV30 and TRBJ1-2; D is ambiguous. The CDR3 runs to 11 residues. The V gene's germline CDR1 is GTSNPN and CDR2 SVGIG (reference sequence). V was shortened by 0 bases and J by 8 bases, with 7 bases between the two germline ends. For the CDR3, the DNA is TGTGCCTGGAGTGTGGGCCTAGGCTACACCTTC. Its translation is CAWSVGLGYTF.

In regard to this clonotype: Just one base apart from a much larger clone, this may be a read error. This chain uses TRBV20-1 with TRBJ2-7; D could derive from TRBD1 or TRBD2 (5 bases each). The V end lost 3 bases, the J end lost 13 bases, and 22 bases lay between the germline ends. Germline CDR1 DFQATT, CDR2 SNEGSKA (reference sequence). The CDR3 extends over 13 amino acids. DNA for the CDR3: TGCAGTGCTAGCTCCGGGACCCCGTCGGCGGAATACTTC. Its translation: CSASSGTPSAEYF.

This clonotype has a count of ten or more. The chain couples TRBV19 to TRBJ2-5; no definite D call. Germline CDR1 LNHDA, CDR2 SQIVND (reference sequence). Trimming left V 2 bases short and J 7 bases short, with 14 bases between. There are 14 residues in the CDR3. The CDR3 sequence is CASSIRGPARTQYF. The CDR3 coding sequence is TGTGCCAGTAGTATAAGAGGACCGGCTCGGACCCAGTACTTC.